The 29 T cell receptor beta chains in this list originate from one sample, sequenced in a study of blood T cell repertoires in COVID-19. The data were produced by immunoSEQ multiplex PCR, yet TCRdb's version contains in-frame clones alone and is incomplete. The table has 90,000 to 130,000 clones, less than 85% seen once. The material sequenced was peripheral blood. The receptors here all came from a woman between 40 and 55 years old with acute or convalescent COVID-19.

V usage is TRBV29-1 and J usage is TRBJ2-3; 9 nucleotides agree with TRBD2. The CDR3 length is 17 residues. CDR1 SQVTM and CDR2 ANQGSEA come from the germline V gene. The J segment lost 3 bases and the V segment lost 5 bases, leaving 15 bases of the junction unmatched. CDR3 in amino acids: CSVRGQPRGGGTDTQYF. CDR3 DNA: TGCAGCGTTCGTGGGCAACCGCGGGGGGGCGGGACAGATACGCAGTATTTT.

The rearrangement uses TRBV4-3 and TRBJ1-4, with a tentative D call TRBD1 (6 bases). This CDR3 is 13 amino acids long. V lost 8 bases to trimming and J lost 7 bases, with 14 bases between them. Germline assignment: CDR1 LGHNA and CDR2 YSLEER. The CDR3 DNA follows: TGCGCCAGCTCCTTTGGGGGCGGTGAAAAACTGTTTTTT. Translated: CASSFGGGEKLFF.

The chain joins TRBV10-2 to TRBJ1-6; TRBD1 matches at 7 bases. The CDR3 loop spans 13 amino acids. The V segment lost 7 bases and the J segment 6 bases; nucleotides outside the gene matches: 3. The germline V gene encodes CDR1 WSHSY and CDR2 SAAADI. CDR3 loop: CASTDRANSPLHF. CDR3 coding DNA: TGCGCCAGCACCGACAGGGCTAATTCACCCCTCCACTTT.

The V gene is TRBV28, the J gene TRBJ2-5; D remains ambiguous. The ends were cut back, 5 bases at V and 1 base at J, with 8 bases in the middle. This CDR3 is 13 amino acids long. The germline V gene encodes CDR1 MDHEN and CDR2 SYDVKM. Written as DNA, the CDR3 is TGTGCCAGCAGTCAGAGGTTCCAAGAGACCCAGTACTTC. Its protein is CASSQRFQETQYF.

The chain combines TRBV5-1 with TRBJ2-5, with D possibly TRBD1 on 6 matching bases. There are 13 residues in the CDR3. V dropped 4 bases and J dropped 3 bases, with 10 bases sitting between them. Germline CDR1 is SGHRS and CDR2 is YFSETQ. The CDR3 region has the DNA TGCGCCAGCAGCACAGGGTCCGAAGAGACCCAGTACTTC. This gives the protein CASSTGSEETQYF.

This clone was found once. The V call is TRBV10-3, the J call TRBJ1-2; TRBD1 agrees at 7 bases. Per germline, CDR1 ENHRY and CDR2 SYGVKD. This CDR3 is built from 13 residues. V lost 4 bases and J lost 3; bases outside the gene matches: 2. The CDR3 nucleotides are TGTGCCATCAGTGCGCAGGGGGACTATGGCTACACCTTC. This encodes CAISAQGDYGYTF.

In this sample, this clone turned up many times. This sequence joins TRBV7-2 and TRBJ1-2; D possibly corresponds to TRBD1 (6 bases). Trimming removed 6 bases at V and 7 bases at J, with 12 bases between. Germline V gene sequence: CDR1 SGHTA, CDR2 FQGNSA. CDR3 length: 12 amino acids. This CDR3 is CASSTRGGGYTF. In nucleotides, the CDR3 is TGTGCCAGCAGTACCAGAGGGGGTGGCTACACCTTC.

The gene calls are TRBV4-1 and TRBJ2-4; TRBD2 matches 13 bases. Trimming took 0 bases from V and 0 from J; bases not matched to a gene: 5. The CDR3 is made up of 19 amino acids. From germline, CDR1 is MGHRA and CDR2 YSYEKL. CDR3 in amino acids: CASSQDGRTSGGAKNIQYF. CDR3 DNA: TGCGCCAGCAGCCAAGACGGGAGGACTAGCGGGGGAGCCAAAAACATTCAGTACTTC.

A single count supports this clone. CDR3 coding DNA: TGTGCCAGCAGCATGACTAGCGGGGATGTTGAGCAGTTCTTC. Its protein product is CASSMTSGDVEQFF. The chain employs TRBV6-5 and TRBJ2-1; 11 positions agree with TRBD2. Germline CDR1 reads MNHEY; CDR2 reads SVGAGI. V gave up 6 bases and J gave up 9 bases; unmatched junction bases: 7. The CDR3 consists of 14 residues.

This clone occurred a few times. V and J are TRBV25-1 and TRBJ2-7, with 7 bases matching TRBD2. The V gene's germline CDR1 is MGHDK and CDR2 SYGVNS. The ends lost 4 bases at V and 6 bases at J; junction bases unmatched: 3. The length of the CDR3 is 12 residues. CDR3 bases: TGTGCCAGCAGTGCGGGGGGTCCCGAGCAGTACTTC. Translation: CASSAGGPEQYF.

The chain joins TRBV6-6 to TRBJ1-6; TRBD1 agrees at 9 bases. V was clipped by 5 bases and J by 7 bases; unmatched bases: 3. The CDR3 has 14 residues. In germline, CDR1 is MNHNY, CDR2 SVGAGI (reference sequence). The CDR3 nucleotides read TGTGCCAGCAGTCAGGGACAGGGAAATTCACCCCTCCACTTT. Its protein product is CASSQGQGNSPLHF.

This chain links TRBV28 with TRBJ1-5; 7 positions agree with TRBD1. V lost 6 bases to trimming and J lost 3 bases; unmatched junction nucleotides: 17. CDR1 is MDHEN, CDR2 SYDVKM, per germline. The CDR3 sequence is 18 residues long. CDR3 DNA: TGTGCCAGCAGCAATTCAATACCCGGGACAGCCTTCAATCAGCCCCAGCATTTT. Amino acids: CASSNSIPGTAFNQPQHF.

In DNA form, the CDR3 reads TGTGCCAGCAGTTTAGCGACAGGGGGAAATTCACCCCTCCACTTT. It specifies CASSLATGGNSPLHF. J is TRBJ1-6 and V is TRBV28; 9 nucleotides agree with TRBD1. This CDR3 has 15 amino acids. CDR1 and CDR2 from the germline V gene are MDHEN and SYDVKM. With 2 bases clipped from V and 7 bases from J, the junction kept 3 bases outside the gene matches.

DNA for the CDR3: TGTGCCTGGACAGGGTCTCGCGAGCAGTACTTC. Its translation: CAWTGSREQYF. The chain uses TRBV30 and TRBJ2-7; D is perhaps TRBD1 (5 bases). The CDR3 has 11 amino acids. V dropped 4 bases and J dropped 6 bases, with 10 bases sitting between them. Germline V gene data show CDR1 as GTSNPN and CDR2 as SVGIG (reference sequence).

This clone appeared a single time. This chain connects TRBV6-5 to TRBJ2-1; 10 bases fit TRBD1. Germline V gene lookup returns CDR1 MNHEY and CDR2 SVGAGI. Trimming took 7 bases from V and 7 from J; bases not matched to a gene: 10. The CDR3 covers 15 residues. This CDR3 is CASNRRGQGSNEQFF. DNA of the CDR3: TGTGCCAGCAACCGACGGGGACAGGGGAGTAATGAGCAGTTCTTC.

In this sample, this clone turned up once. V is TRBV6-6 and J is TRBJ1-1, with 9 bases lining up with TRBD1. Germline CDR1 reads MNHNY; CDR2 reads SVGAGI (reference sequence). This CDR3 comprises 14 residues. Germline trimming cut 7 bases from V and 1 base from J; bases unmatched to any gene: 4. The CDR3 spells CASIDRGSNTEAFF. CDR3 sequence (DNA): TGTGCCAGCATTGACAGGGGGTCGAACACTGAAGCTTTCTTT.

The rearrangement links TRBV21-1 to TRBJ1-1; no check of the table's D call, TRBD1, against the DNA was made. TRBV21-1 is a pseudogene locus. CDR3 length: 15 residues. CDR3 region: CASSKGKGMNTEAFF. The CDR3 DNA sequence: TGTGCCAGCAGCAAAGGGAAGGGGATGAACACTGAAGCTTTCTTT.

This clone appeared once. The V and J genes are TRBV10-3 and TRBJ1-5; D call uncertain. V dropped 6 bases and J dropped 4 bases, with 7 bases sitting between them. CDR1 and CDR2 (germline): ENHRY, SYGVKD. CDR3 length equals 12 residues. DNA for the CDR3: TGTGCCATCAGCACAGCAAATCAGCCCCAGCATTTT. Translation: CAISTANQPQHF.

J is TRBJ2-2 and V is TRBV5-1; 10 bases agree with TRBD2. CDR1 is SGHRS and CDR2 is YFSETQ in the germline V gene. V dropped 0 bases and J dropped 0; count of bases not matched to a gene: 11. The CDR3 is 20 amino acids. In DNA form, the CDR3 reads TGCGCCAGCAGCTTGGGTACCCTAGCGGGGGAGTTCGCGAACACCGGGGAGCTGTTTTTT. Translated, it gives CASSLGTLAGEFANTGELFF.

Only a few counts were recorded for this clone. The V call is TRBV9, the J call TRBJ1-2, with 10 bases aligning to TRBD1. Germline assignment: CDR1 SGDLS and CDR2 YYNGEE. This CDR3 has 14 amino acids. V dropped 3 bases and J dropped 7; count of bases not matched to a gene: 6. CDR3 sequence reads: CASSGWTGGSGYTF. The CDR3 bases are TGTGCCAGCAGCGGCTGGACAGGGGGTAGTGGCTACACCTTC.

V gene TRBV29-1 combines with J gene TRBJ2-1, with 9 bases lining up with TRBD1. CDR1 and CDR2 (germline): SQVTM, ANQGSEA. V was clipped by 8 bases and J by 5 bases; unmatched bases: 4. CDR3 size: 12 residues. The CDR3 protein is CSPRTGDNEQFF. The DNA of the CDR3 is TGCAGCCCCCGGACAGGGGACAATGAGCAGTTCTTC.

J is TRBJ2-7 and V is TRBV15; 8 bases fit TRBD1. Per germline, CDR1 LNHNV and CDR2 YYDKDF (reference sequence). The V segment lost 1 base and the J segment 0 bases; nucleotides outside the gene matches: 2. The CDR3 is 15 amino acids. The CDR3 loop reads CATSRGQGSSYEQYF. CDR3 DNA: TGTGCCACCAGCAGAGGACAGGGGAGCTCCTACGAGCAGTACTTC.

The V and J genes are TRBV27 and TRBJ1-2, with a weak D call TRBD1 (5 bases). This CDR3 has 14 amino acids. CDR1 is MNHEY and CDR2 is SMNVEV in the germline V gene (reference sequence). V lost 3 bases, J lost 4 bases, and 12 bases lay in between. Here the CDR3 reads CASSFKGPGYGYTF. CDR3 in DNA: TGTGCCAGCAGTTTCAAGGGGCCAGGCTATGGCTACACCTTC.

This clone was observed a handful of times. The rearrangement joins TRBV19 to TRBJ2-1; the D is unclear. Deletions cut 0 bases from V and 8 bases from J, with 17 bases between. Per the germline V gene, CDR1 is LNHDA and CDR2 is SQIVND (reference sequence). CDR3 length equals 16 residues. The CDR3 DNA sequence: TGTGCCAGTAGTATAGATTCGAGGCTCGAGGTTTATGAGCAGTTCTTC. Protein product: CASSIDSRLEVYEQFF.

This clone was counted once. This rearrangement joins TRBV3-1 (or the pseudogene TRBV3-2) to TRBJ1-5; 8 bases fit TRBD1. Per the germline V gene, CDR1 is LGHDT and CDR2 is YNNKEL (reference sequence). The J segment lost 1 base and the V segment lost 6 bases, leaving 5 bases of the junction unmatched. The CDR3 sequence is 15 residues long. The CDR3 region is CASSPTGVSNQPQHF. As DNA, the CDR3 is TGTGCCAGCAGTCCGACAGGGGTGAGCAATCAGCCCCAGCATTTT.

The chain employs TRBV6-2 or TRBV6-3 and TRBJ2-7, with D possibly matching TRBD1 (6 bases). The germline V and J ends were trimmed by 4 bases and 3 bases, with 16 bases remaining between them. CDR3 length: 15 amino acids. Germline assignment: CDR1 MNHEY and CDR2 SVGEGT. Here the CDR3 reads CASSFNRATNYEQYF. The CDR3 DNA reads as TGTGCCAGCAGTTTCAACAGGGCTACGAACTACGAGCAGTACTTC.

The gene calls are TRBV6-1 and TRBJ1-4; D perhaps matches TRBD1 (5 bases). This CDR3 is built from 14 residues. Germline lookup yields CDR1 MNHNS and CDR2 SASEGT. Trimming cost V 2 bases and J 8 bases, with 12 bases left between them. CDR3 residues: CASSERGQQEKLFF. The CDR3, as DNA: TGTGCCAGCAGTGAAAGGGGCCAGCAAGAAAAACTGTTTTTT.

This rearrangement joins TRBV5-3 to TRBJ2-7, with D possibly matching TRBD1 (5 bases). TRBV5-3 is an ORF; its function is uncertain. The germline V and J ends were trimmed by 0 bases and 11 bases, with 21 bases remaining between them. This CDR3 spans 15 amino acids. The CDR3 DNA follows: TGTGCCAGAAGCTTGGACAGGTCTATTCCACGAGAGAAGTACTTC. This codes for CARSLDRSIPREKYF.

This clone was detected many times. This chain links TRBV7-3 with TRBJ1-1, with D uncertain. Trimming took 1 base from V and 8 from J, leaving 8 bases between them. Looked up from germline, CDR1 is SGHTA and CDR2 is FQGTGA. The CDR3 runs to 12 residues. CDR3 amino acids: CASSLMGGEAFF. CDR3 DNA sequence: TGTGCCAGCAGCTTAATGGGAGGAGAAGCTTTCTTT.